This TCR beta chain was profiled in a study of blood T cells in healthy people across ages. Study-wide context: Roughly one uniquely barcoded beta molecule per two T cells was captured.

The V gene's germline CDR1 is SGHVS and CDR2 FQNEAQ. The germline V and J ends were trimmed by 1 base and 8 bases, with 18 bases remaining between them. CDR3 length equals 16 residues. A J-beta primer mix and a sample-barcoded 5' primer were used in a second PCR of roughly 6 to 11 cycles. Every single cDNA molecule received a tag from a template-switch adaptor with 12 random nucleotides. MiXCR, applied by TCRdb to the 5' RACE reads, yields one record per CDR3 protein. Counted here are 450,000 to 600,000 distinct CDR3 sequences, over 25% occurring once; the ten biggest clones make up approximately 4%. The data were also submitted as part of a second study, on T cells of mothers and their children. From that paper: Donation came from three healthy Caucasian mothers together with their six children. Thymic selection shapes TCR recombination output similarly in related and unrelated pairs.

Material: blood. This TCR was recovered from a boy aged 2 to 9 in good health. The chain joins TRBV7-8 to TRBJ2-1, with a weak D call TRBD2 (5 bases). Here the CDR3 DNA reads TGTGCCAGCAGCTTAGAGGTTGCGCCCTCCGGGGATGAGCAGTTCTTC. Protein product: CASSLEVAPSGDEQFF. Supplemented by reference TRBV7-8 and TRBJ2-1, the full variable domain reads GAGVSQSPRYKVAKRGQDVALRCDPISGHVSLFWYQQALGQGPEFLTYFQNEAQLDKSGLPSDRFFAERPEGSVSTLKIQRTQQEDSAVYLCASSLEVAPSGDEQFFGPGTRLTVL.